This is a list of T cell receptor beta chains from one sample in a study of shared clonotypes between healthy human individuals. Clones were read by immunoSEQ multiplex PCR, and TCRdb kept only the in-frame ones, dropping some. In the table there are hundreds of thousands of clones, roughly 96% of which are singletons. Sequencing input: naive CD8+ T cells sorted from blood. All receptors derive from a man aged 30-40 years in good health. The CDR3 runs from the conserved cysteine through the conserved F or W. D genes are given only for firm matches. Not all rows give a size; the values are once, few, many and, for expanded clones, a class.

size,V,length,J,D,CDR3,DNA
-,TRBV7-9,16,TRBJ1-1,-,CASSWGPQVGNTEAFF,TGTGCCAGCTCCTGGGGGCCTCAAGTGGGGAACACTGAAGCTTTCTTT
-,TRBV18,15,TRBJ2-7,TRBD1,CASHTRGTGEDEQYF,TGTGCCAGCCATACCCGCGGGACAGGGGAGGACGAGCAGTACTTC
-,TRBV28,15,TRBJ1-4,-,CASSMKGGGDEKLFF,TGTGCCAGCAGTATGAAGGGGGGCGGGGATGAAAAACTGTTTTTT
-,TRBV2,12,TRBJ2-7,-,CASMGGRNEQYF,TGTGCCAGCATGGGGGGAAGGAACGAGCAGTACTTC
-,TRBV2,16,TRBJ2-3,-,CASSEGLGISTDTQYF,TGTGCCAGCAGTGAAGGTTTAGGGATCAGTACAGATACGCAGTATTTT
-,TRBV27,17,TRBJ2-3,TRBD2,CASSLFGLAGGPDTQYF,TGTGCCAGCAGTTTATTCGGGCTAGCGGGAGGGCCCGATACGCAGTATTTT
-,TRBV19,16,TRBJ2-1,TRBD2,CASRPLAGGPHNEQFF,TGTGCCAGTAGACCCTTAGCGGGAGGGCCCCACAATGAGCAGTTCTTC
-,TRBV4-3,17,TRBJ2-3,-,CASSQDFRDIVTDTQYF,TGCGCCAGCAGCCAAGATTTCCGGGACATCGTAACAGATACGCAGTATTTT
-,TRBV29-1,12,TRBJ2-3,-,CSVVPGADTQYF,TGCAGCGTTGTTCCGGGAGCGGATACGCAGTATTTT
-,TRBV27,16,TRBJ1-2,-,CASSVHAQKPIYGYTF,TGTGCCAGCAGTGTCCACGCGCAGAAACCAATATATGGCTACACCTTC
-,TRBV11-2,16,TRBJ2-7,TRBD1,CASSPFRGRTEYEQYF,TGTGCCAGCAGCCCCTTTAGGGGGCGTACAGAATACGAGCAGTACTTC
-,TRBV20-1,11,TRBJ2-5,-,CSGQKQETQYF,TGCAGTGGTCAGAAACAAGAGACCCAGTACTTC
-,TRBV7-2,14,TRBJ2-1,-,CASLGTDHRNEQFF,TGTGCCAGCCTAGGGACTGATCATCGAAATGAGCAGTTCTTC
-,TRBV6-1,15,TRBJ2-7,-,CASRLGAGRDYEQYF,TGTGCCAGCAGACTGGGGGCAGGGAGAGACTACGAGCAGTACTTC
-,TRBV29-1,11,TRBJ2-1,TRBD1,CSVLQGWEQFF,TGCAGCGTTCTACAGGGGTGGGAGCAGTTCTTC
-,TRBV7-9,14,TRBJ2-1,-,CASSLADLVYEQFF,TGTGCCAGCAGCTTAGCAGACCTTGTCTATGAGCAGTTCTTC
-,TRBV7-9,14,TRBJ2-3,-,CASSWESSTDTQYF,TGTGCCAGCAGCTGGGAATCTAGCACAGATACGCAGTATTTT
-,TRBV4-3,17,TRBJ2-7,-,CASSQDHATGRPYEQYF,TGCGCCAGCAGCCAAGATCACGCGACGGGCAGGCCCTACGAGCAGTACTTC
-,TRBV9,16,TRBJ2-7,TRBD1,CASSVGARTGVSEQYF,TGTGCCAGCAGCGTAGGGGCACGGACAGGGGTTAGCGAGCAGTACTTC
-,TRBV11-3,14,TRBJ2-3,-,CASSLSSSRDTQYF,TGTGCCAGCAGCTTAAGTTCCAGTAGAGATACGCAGTATTTT
-,TRBV10-1,13,TRBJ2-7,-,CASSESTSYEQYF,TGCGCCAGCAGTGAGTCGACCAGCTACGAGCAGTACTTC
-,TRBV19,13,TRBJ2-7,-,CASSPSYSYEQYF,TGTGCCAGTAGTCCTTCTTACTCCTACGAGCAGTACTTC
-,TRBV6-1,12,TRBJ2-7,-,CATRDVSYEQYF,TGTGCCACCCGGGACGTCTCCTACGAGCAGTACTTC
-,TRBV2,17,TRBJ2-1,TRBD2,CASSGLAGEFSYNEQFF,TGTGCCAGCAGTGGACTAGCGGGAGAGTTCTCCTACAATGAGCAGTTCTTC
-,TRBV7-3,16,TRBJ2-2,TRBD2,CASSLAGGTNTGELFF,TGTGCCAGCAGCCTAGCGGGAGGAACGAACACCGGGGAGCTGTTTTTT
-,TRBV7-9,13,TRBJ1-5,-,CASSLGANQPQHF,TGTGCCAGCAGCTTGGGGGCTAATCAGCCCCAGCATTTT
-,TRBV4-1,14,TRBJ1-4,-,CATPLVAGPPKLFF,TGCGCCACCCCCCTGGTGGCAGGGCCCCCCAAACTGTTTTTT
-,TRBV27,13,TRBJ1-5,-,CASSFLGNQPQHF,TGTGCCAGCAGTTTTCTGGGAAATCAGCCCCAGCATTTT
-,TRBV4-1,14,TRBJ2-3,-,CASSQAWKNRAQYF,TGCGCCAGCAGCCAAGCATGGAAAAACCGGGCGCAGTATTTT
-,TRBV2,13,TRBJ2-7,-,CASIGTGTYEQYF,TGTGCCAGCATCGGGACGGGAACCTACGAGCAGTACTTC
-,TRBV7-8,14,TRBJ2-7,-,CASSPTENSYEQYF,TGTGCCAGCAGCCCAACAGAAAACTCCTACGAGCAGTACTTC
-,TRBV28,14,TRBJ1-5,-,CASSSGGANQPQHF,TGTGCCAGCAGTTCGGGGGGAGCCAATCAGCCCCAGCATTTT
-,TRBV2,11,TRBJ1-1,-,CASVESTEAFF,TGTGCCAGCGTTGAGAGCACTGAAGCTTTCTTT
once,TRBV25-1,14,TRBJ1-2,TRBD1,CASSGQGSDYGYTF,TGTGCCAGCAGTGGACAGGGGTCAGACTATGGCTACACCTTC
-,TRBV19,14,TRBJ2-7,-,CASSNFEETYEQYF,TGTGCCAGTAGTAATTTTGAGGAAACCTACGAGCAGTACTTC
-,TRBV27,16,TRBJ2-1,TRBD2,CASSQLAGDGVNEQFF,TGTGCCAGCAGTCAACTAGCGGGCGACGGGGTCAATGAGCAGTTCTTC
-,TRBV5-4,11,TRBJ2-7,-,CAWASSYEQYF,TGTGCCTGGGCTAGCTCCTACGAGCAGTACTTC
-,TRBV13,15,TRBJ2-1,TRBD2,CASSEKREFYNEQFF,TGTGCCAGCAGCGAAAAGCGGGAGTTCTACAATGAGCAGTTCTTC
-,TRBV7-2,15,TRBJ2-7,-,CASSPRSGLTLEQYF,TGTGCCAGCAGCCCCCGTAGCGGCCTGACGCTCGAGCAGTACTTC
once,TRBV4-3,15,TRBJ1-3,-,CASSQGTASGNTIYF,TGCGCCAGCAGCCAAGGGACAGCCTCTGGAAACACCATATATTTT
-,TRBV7-8,17,TRBJ2-2,TRBD2,CASSQRIAGTDTGELFF,TGTGCCAGCAGCCAAAGGATAGCGGGGACCGACACCGGGGAGCTGTTTTTT
-,TRBV28,15,TRBJ1-4,-,CASSTDGGANEKLFF,TGTGCCAGCAGTACCGATGGAGGGGCTAATGAAAAACTGTTTTTT
-,TRBV11-2,15,TRBJ2-7,-,CASSLTTGSTYEQYF,TGTGCCAGCAGCTTGACGACCGGCAGCACCTACGAGCAGTACTTC
-,TRBV5-1,14,TRBJ2-7,TRBD2,CASSFRGGAYEQYF,TGCGCCAGCAGCTTCCGCGGGGGGGCCTACGAGCAGTACTTC